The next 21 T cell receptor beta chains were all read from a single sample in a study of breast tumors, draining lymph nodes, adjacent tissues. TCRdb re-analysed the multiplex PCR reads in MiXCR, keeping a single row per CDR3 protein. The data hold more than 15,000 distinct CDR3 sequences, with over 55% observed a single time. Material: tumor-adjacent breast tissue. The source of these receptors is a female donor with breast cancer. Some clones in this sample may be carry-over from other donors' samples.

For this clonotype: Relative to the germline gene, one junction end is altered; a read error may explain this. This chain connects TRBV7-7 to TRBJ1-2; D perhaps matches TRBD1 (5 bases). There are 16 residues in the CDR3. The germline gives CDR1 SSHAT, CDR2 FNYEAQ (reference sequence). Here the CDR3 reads CASSLGRGGANYGYTF. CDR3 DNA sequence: TGTGCTAGCAGCTTAGGCCGGGGGGGAGCTAACTATGGCTACACCTTC. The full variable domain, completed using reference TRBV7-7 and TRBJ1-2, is GAGVSQSPRYKVTKRGQDVTLRCDPISSHATLYWYQQALGQGPEFLTYFNYEAQPDKSGLPSDRFSAERPEGSISTLTIQRTEQRDSAMYRCASSLGRGGANYGYTFGSGTRLTVV.

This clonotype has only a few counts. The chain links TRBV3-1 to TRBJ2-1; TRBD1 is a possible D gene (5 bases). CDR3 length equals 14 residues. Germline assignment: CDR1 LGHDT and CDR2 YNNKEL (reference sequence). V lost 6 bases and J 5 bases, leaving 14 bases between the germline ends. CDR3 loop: CASSSRVSDNEQFF. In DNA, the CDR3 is TGTGCCAGCAGTAGCAGGGTATCGGACAATGAGCAGTTCTTC.

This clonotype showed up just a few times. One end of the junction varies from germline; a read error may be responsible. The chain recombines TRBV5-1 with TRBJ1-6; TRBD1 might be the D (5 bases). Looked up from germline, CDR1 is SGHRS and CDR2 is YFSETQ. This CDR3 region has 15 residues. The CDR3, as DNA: TGTGCCAGCAGCCCGGGGGGGGGGAGTGGTTCACCCCTCCACTTT. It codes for CASSPGGGSGSPLHF.

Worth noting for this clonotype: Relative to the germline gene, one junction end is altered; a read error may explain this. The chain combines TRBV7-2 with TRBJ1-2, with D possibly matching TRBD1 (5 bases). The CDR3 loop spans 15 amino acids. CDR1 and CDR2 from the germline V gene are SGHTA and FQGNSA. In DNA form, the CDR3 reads TGTGCCAGCAGCGCCGGGGGGGTAATTAACTATGGCTTCCCCTTC. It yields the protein CASSAGGVINYGFPF.

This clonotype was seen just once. CDR3 in amino acids: CSARDAASRSETQYF. CDR3 sequence (DNA): TGCAGTGCTAGAGATGCTGCTAGCAGAAGCGAGACCCAGTACTTC. The chain uses TRBV20-1 and TRBJ2-5, with a possible D match to TRBD2 (5 bases). This CDR3 has 15 amino acids. The ends were cut back, 0 bases at V and 5 bases at J, with 16 bases in the middle. Germline assignment: CDR1 DFQATT and CDR2 SNEGSKA (reference sequence).

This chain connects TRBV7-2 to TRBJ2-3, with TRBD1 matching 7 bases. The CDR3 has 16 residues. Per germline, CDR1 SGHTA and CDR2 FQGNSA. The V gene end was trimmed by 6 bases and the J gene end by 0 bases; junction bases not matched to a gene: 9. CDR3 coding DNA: TGTGCCAGCAGACCAGGGGACAGAACTAGCACAGATACGCAGTATTTT. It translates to CASRPGDRTSTDTQYF.

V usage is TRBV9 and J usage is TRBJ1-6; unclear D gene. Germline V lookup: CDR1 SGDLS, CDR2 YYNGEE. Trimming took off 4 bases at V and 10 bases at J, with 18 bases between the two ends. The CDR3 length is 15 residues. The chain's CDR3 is CASSKAPFSGSPLHF. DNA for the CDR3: TGTGCCAGCAGCAAGGCCCCTTTCAGTGGATCACCCCTCCACTTT.

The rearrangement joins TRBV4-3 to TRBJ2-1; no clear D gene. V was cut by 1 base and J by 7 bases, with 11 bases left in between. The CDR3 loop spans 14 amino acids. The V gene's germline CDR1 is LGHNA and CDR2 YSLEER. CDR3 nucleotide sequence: TGCGCCAGCAGCCAAGGGGCGAGTTTTAATGAGCAGTTCTTC. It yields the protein CASSQGASFNEQFF.

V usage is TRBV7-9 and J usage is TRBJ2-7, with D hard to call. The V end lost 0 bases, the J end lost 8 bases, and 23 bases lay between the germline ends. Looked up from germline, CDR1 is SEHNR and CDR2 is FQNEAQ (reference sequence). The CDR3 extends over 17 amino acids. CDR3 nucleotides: TGTGCCAGCAGCTTAGCCCAGGATTGGTCCCGCCAGAACCAGCAGTACTTC. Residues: CASSLAQDWSRQNQQYF.

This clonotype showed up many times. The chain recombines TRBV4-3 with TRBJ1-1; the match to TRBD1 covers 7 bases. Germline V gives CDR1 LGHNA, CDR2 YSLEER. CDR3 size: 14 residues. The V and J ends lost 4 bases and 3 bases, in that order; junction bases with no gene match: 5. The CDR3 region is CASSLSTGDTEAFF. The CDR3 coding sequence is TGCGCCAGCAGCCTCTCTACAGGGGACACTGAAGCTTTCTTT.

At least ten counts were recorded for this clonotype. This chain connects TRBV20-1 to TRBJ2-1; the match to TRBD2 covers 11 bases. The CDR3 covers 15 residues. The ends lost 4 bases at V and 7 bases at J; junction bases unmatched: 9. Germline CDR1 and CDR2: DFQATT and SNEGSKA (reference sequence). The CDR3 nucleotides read TGCAGTGCTACACTAGCGGGGGCCGGGTTTAATGAGCAGTTCTTC. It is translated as CSATLAGAGFNEQFF.

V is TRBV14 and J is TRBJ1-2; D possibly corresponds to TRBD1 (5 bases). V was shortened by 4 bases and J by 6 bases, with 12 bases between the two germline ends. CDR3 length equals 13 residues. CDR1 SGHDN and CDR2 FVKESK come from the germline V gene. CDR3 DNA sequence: TGTGCCAGCAGCCGATCCGGGACTGATGGCTACACCTTC. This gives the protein CASSRSGTDGYTF.

CDR3 sequence: CASSSGNYNEQFF. CDR3 DNA sequence: TGTGCCAGCAGTTCCGGGAACTACAATGAGCAGTTCTTC. This sequence joins TRBV6-5 and TRBJ2-1; D might be TRBD2 (5 bases). The germline V and J ends were trimmed by 4 bases and 3 bases, with 7 bases remaining between them. CDR1 is MNHEY and CDR2 is SVGAGI in the germline V gene. This CDR3 region has 13 residues.

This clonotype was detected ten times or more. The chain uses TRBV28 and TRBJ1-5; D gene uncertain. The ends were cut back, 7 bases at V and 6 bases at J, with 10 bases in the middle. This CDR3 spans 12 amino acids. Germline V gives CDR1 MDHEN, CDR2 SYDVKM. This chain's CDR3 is CASTLERQPQHF. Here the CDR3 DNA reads TGTGCCAGCACCCTCGAACGTCAGCCCCAGCATTTT.

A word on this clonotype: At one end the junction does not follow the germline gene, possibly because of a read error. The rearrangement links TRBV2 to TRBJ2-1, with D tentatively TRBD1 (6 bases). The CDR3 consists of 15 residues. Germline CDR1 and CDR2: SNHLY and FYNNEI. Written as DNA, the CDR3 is TGTGCCAGCTCCGGACAGATCAAATCCTACAATGAGCAGTCCTTC. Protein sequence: CASSGQIKSYNEQSF.

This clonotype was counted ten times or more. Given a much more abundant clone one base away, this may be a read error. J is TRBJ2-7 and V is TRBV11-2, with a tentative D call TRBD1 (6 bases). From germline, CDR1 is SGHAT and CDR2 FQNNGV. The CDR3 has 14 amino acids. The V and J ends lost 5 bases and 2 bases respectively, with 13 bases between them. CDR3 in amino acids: CASSPSTGAYEQYF. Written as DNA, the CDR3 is TGTGCCAGCAGCCCCTCGACAGGAGCCTACGAGCAGTACTTC.

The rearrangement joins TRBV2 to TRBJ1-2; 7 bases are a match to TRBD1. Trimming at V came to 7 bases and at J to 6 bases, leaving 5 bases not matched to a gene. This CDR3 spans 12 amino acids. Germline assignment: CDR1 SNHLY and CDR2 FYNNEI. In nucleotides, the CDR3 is TGTGCCAGCAAGGGGGCCGGCGATGGCTACACCTTC. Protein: CASKGAGDGYTF. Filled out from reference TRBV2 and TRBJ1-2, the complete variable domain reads EPEVTQTPSHQVTQMGQEVILRCVPISNHLYFYWYRQILGQKVEFLVSFYNNEISEKSEIFDDQFSVERPDGSNFTLKIRSTKLEDSAMYFCASKGAGDGYTFGSGTRLTVV.

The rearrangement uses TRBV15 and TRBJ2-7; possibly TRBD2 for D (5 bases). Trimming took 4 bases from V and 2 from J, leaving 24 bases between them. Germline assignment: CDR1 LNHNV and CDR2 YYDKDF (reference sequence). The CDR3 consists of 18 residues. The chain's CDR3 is CATSTSWLTGRDPYEQYF. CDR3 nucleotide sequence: TGTGCCACCAGCACATCTTGGCTAACTGGACGGGATCCCTACGAGCAGTACTTC.

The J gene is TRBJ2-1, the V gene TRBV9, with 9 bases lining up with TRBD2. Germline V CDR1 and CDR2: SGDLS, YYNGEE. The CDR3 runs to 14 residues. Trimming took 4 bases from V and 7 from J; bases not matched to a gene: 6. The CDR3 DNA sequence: TGTGCCAGCAGCAAGGCGGGGGGGCTTAATGAGCAGTTCTTC. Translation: CASSKAGGLNEQFF.

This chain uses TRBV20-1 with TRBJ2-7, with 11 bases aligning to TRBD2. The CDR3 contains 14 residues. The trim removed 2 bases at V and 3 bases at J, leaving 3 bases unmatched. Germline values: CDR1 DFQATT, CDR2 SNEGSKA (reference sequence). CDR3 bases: TGCAGTGCTAGACCGACTAGCGGGGTCTACGAGCAGTACTTC. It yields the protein CSARPTSGVYEQYF.

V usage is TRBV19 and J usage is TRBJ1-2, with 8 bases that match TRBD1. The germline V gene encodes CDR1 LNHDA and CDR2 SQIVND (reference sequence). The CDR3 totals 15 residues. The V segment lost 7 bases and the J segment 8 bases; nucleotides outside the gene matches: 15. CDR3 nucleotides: TGTGCCAGTATGAGTTCAGGGGGCGGACTGAACGGCTACACCTTC. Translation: CASMSSGGGLNGYTF.